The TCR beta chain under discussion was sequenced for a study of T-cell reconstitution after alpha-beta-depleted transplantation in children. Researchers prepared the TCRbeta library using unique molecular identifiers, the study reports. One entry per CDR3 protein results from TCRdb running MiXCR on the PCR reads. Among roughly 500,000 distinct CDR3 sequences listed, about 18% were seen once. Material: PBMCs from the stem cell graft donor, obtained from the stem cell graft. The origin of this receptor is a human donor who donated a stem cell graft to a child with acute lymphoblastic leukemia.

Here the CDR3 DNA reads TGTGCCAGCACCCTTTATGGGGGGGCGCAGAACACTGAAGCTTTCTTT. Its translation is CASTLYGGAQNTEAFF. The chain uses TRBV3-1 and TRBJ1-1; TRBD1 is a possible D gene (6 bases). Germline loops: CDR1 LGHDT, CDR2 YNNKEL (reference sequence). V was cut by 7 bases and J by 1 base, with 19 bases left in between. This CDR3 region has 16 residues.